This record concerns one TCR beta chain sequence. These data come from a study of blood T cell repertoires in COVID-19. Profiling relied on immunoSEQ multiplex PCR, and the TCRdb table lists in-frame clones only, not all of them. This table holds roughly 190,000 clones, roughly four fifths found once. V trimming: 5 bases; J trimming: 4 bases; junction bases outside the gene matches: 1. Per the germline V gene, CDR1 is SNHLY and CDR2 is FYNNEI. The CDR3 sequence is 13 residues long. The chain uses TRBV2 and TRBJ2-5; 10 bases align to TRBD1. Sequencing was performed on PBMCs or T cells enriched from blood (not recorded which). This clonotype originated in a man aged 35 to 55 who had recovered from COVID-19. The CDR3 DNA reads TGTGCCAGCAGTCGGACAGGGGGAGAGACCCAGTACTTC. Translating gives CASSRTGGETQYF. Using reference TRBV2 and TRBJ2-5 for the parts outside the CDR3, the full variable domain is EPEVTQTPSHQVTQMGQEVILRCVPISNHLYFYWYRQILGQKVEFLVSFYNNEISEKSEIFDDQFSVERPDGSNFTLKIRSTKLEDSAMYFCASSRTGGETQYFGPGTRLLVL.